The clone carrying this T cell receptor (beta chain) occurred a few times. The record originates from a study of T-cell memory formation after mild COVID-19. V lost 0 bases, J lost 4 bases, and 17 bases lay in between. CDR1 is SGDLS, CDR2 YYNGEE, per germline. This CDR3 has 18 amino acids. A single record per CDR3 protein comes from TCRdb applying MiXCR to the 5' RACE reads. The repertoire consists of tens of thousands of distinct CDR3 sequences, with roughly 25% occurring once and the leading ten covering roughly 39%. The gene calls are TRBV9 and TRBJ2-6; the D gene is possibly TRBD1 (5 bases). Sequences were obtained from PBMCs or a T cell subset sorted from them (not recorded which). This sequence originates from a man younger than 35 who had mild COVID-19 (a few samples of this study predate the infection). Cell type and time point are not known. The CDR3 is CASSVAPPSRVGANVLTF. The CDR3 bases are TGTGCCAGCAGCGTAGCTCCGCCCTCCAGGGTCGGGGCCAACGTCCTGACTTTC. Based on the CDR3 plus reference TRBV9 and TRBJ2-6, the full variable domain is DSGVTQTPKHLITATGQRVTLRCSPRSGDLSVYWYQQSLDQGLQFLIQYYNGEERAKGNILERFSAQQFPDLHSELNLSSLELGDSALYFCASSVAPPSRVGANVLTFGAGSRLTVL.